These T cell receptor beta chains were read from a single sample in a study of identifying expanded T cells in peripheral blood. Assay used: immunoSEQ multiplex PCR; TCRdb lists only in-frame clones, some missing. This sample has under 95,000 clones, with 89% found just once. Sequenced: blood. All receptors come from a person aged 18 to 75 in good health. Both conserved end residues are part of each CDR3. A D gene is named only where the DNA matches it firmly. The size entry is marked missing in some rows and otherwise reads once, few, many or a size class.

J gene | clone size | V gene | D gene | CDR3 protein | CDR3 DNA
TRBJ1-4 | once | TRBV28 | - | CASSFSVNEKLFF | TGTGCCAGCAGTTTTAGTGTAAATGAAAAACTGTTTTTT
TRBJ1-1 | - | TRBV27 | - | CASSLFFAPNTEAFF | TGTGCCAGCAGTTTATTCTTTGCCCCGAACACTGAAGCTTTCTTT
TRBJ2-1 | - | TRBV7-6 | TRBD2 | CASSLGGGAYNEQFF | TGTGCCAGCAGCTTAGGGGGGGGAGCTTACAATGAGCAGTTCTTC
TRBJ2-5 | - | TRBV10-3 | - | CAISESSKGQETQYF | TGTGCCATCAGTGAGTCGTCAAAAGGACAAGAGACCCAGTACTTC
TRBJ1-1 | - | TRBV10-1 | - | CASSAGLYTEAFF | TGCGCCAGCAGTGCTGGTCTTTACACTGAAGCTTTCTTT
TRBJ2-2 | - | TRBV10-2 | - | CASRDIANTGELFF | TGCGCCAGCAGGGACATAGCGAACACCGGGGAGCTGTTTTTT
TRBJ2-5 | - | TRBV7-8 | - | CASSLPGLAETQYF | TGTGCCAGCAGCTTGCCGGGACTGGCGGAGACCCAGTACTTC
TRBJ2-7 | - | TRBV5-4 | TRBD1 | CASSSGTGSSYEQYF | TGTGCCAGCAGCTCCGGGACAGGGAGCTCCTACGAGCAGTACTTC
TRBJ1-1 | - | TRBV7-7 | - | CASSQGVNTEAFF | TGTGCTAGCAGCCAAGGGGTGAACACTGAAGCTTTCTTT
TRBJ2-1 | - | TRBV5-1 | - | CASSFGAGSSYNEQFF | TGCGCCAGCAGCTTTGGTGCGGGTAGCTCCTACAATGAGCAGTTCTTC
TRBJ2-3 | - | TRBV14 | - | CASSSVTGASTDTQYF | TGTGCCAGCAGTTCCGTGACAGGCGCCAGCACAGATACGCAGTATTTT
TRBJ2-3 | few | TRBV4-1 | TRBD2 | CASSLSGSPADTQYF | TGCGCCAGCAGCCTTAGCGGGAGCCCCGCAGATACGCAGTATTTT
TRBJ2-1 | - | TRBV5-4 | TRBD1 | CASSLEQGVHNEQFF | TGTGCCAGCAGCTTAGAACAGGGGGTTCACAATGAGCAGTTCTTC
TRBJ1-2 | - | TRBV7-9 | - | CASSLAGGASYGYTF | TGTGCCAGCAGCTTAGCCGGGGGCGCCTCCTATGGCTACACCTTC
TRBJ1-1 | - | TRBV13 | - | CASSFRGTRNTEAFF | TGTGCCAGCAGCTTCCGTGGGACACGCAACACTGAAGCTTTCTTT
TRBJ1-3 | - | TRBV4-3 | - | CASSQYRDTGTHSGNTIYF | TGCGCCAGCAGCCAATACCGGGACACTGGGACCCATTCTGGAAACACCATATATTTT
TRBJ1-3 | - | TRBV7-9 | - | CASSLFPGNTIYF | TGTGCCAGCAGCTTATTCCCTGGAAACACCATATATTTT
TRBJ2-2 | - | TRBV29-1 | - | CSVQSWATGELFF | TGCAGTGTCCAGAGCTGGGCTACCGGGGAGCTGTTTTTT
TRBJ2-3 | - | TRBV6-1 | TRBD2 | CASSEALRGRADTQYF | TGTGCCAGCAGTGAAGCGCTTCGCGGGAGGGCAGATACGCAGTATTTT
TRBJ2-1 | - | TRBV4-3 | - | CASSPGLYNEQFF | TGCGCCAGCAGCCCAGGACTGTACAATGAGCAGTTCTTC
TRBJ2-1 | once | TRBV6-5 | TRBD2 | CASSRAGTSGVEKFF | TGTGCCAGCAGTCGCGCCGGGACTAGCGGGGTTGAGAAGTTCTTC
TRBJ1-5 | once | TRBV7-2 | TRBD1 | CASSLVGGQGWQPQHF | TGTGCCAGCAGCTTAGTAGGGGGACAGGGTTGGCAGCCCCAGCATTTT
TRBJ2-7 | - | TRBV10-3 | - | CAISDPRDREQYF | TGTGCCATCAGTGACCCCCGGGACCGGGAGCAGTACTTC
TRBJ2-1 | - | TRBV9 | - | CASSVASAPSNGGNEQFF | TGTGCCAGCAGCGTAGCTTCGGCTCCTAGTAACGGGGGCAATGAGCAGTTCTTC
TRBJ2-3 | - | TRBV19 | - | CASSTPRGDTQYF | TGTGCCAGTAGTACCCCCAGAGGGGATACGCAGTATTTT
TRBJ1-5 | few | TRBV28 | TRBD1 | CASKTQGAGQPQHF | TGTGCCAGCAAGACTCAGGGGGCGGGCCAGCCCCAGCATTTT
TRBJ1-1 | - | TRBV6-5 | - | CATSRGLNTEAFF | TGTGCCACCTCTCGGGGGCTGAACACTGAAGCTTTCTTT
TRBJ2-5 | - | TRBV7-2 | - | CASSFERQETQYF | TGTGCCAGCAGCTTTGAACGCCAAGAGACCCAGTACTTC
TRBJ2-7 | - | TRBV18 | TRBD1 | CASSPQGQGATEQYF | TGTGCCAGCTCACCACAGGGACAGGGGGCTACCGAGCAGTACTTC